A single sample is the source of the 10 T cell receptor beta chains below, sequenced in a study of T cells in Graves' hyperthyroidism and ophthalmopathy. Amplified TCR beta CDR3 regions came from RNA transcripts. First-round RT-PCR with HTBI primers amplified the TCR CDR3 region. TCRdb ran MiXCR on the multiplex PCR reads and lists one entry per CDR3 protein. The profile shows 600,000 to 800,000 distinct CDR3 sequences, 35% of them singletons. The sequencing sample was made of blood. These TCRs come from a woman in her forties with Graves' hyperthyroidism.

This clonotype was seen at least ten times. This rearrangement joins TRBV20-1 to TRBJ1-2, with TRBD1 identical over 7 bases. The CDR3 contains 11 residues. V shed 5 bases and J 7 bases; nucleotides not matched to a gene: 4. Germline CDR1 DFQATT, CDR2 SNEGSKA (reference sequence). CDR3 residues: CSAGDSRGYTF. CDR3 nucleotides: TGCAGTGCTGGGGACAGCCGTGGCTACACCTTC.

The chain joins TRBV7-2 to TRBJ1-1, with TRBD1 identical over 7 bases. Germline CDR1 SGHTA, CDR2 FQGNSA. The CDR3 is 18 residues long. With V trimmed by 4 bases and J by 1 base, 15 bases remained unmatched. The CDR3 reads CASSSKLFPGQWNTEAFF. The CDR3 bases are TGTGCCAGCAGCTCGAAACTTTTTCCGGGACAGTGGAACACTGAAGCTTTCTTT.

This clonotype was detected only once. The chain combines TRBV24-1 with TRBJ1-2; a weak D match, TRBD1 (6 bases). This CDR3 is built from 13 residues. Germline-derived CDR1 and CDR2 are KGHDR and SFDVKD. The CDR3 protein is CAGRQDANYGYTF. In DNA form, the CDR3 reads TGTGCTGGTCGACAGGACGCTAACTATGGCTACACCTTC.

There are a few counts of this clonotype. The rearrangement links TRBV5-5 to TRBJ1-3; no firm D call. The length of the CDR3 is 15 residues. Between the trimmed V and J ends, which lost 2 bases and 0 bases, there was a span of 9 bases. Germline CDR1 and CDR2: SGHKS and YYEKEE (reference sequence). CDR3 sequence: CASSLRRSSGNTIYF. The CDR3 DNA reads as TGTGCCAGCAGCTTAAGGCGTTCCTCTGGAAACACCATATATTTT.

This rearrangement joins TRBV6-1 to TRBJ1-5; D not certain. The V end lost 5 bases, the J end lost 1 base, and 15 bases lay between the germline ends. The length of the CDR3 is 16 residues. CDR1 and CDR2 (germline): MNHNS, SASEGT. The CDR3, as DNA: TGTGCCAGCAGTTCCCCGGTCGGCGGGAGCAATCAGCCCCAGCATTTT. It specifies CASSSPVGGSNQPQHF.

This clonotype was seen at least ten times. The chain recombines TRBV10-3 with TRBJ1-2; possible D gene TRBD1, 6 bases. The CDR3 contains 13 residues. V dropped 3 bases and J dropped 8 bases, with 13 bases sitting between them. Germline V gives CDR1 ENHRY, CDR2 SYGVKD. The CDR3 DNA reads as TGTGCCATCAGTGATGGCAGGGGCCGCGGCTACACCTTC. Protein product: CAISDGRGRGYTF.

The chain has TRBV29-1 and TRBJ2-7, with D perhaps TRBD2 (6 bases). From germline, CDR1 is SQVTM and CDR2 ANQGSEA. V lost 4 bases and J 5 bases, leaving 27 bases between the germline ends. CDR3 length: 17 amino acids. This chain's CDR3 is CSVVGPRGERRGHEQYF. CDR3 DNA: TGCAGCGTTGTGGGGCCTAGGGGTGAGCGGAGGGGCCACGAGCAGTACTTC.

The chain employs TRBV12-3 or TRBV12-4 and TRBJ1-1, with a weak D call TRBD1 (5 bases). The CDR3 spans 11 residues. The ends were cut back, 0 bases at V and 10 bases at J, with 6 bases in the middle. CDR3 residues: CASSLARVAFF. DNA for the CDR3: TGTGCCAGCAGTTTAGCCAGGGTAGCTTTCTTT.

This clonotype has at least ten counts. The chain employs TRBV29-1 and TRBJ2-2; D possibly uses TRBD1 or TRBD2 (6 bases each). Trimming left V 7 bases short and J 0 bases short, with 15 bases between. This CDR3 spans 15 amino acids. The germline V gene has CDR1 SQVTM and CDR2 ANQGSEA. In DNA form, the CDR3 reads TGCAGCGCCGTAGGGGGGCTCGCGAACACCGGGGAGCTGTTTTTT. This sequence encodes CSAVGGLANTGELFF.

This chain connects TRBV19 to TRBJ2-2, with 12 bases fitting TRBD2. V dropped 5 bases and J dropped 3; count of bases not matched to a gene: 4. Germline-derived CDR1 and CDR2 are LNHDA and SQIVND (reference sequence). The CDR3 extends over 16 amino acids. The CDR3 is CASSPSGRADTGELFF. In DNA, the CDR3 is TGTGCCAGTAGTCCTAGCGGGAGGGCAGACACCGGGGAGCTGTTTTTT.